This is a list of T cell receptor beta chains from one sample in a study of T cells in Graves' hyperthyroidism and ophthalmopathy. Using its own MiXCR run on the multiplex PCR reads, TCRdb lists one record per CDR3 protein. The sample contains approximately 400,000 distinct CDR3 sequences, 14% to 15% of which appear only once. The source material was blood. All receptors come from a woman in her twenties or thirties with Graves' hyperthyroidism. The CDR3 runs from the conserved cysteine through the conserved F or W. A D gene is named only where the DNA matches it firmly. Only some rows state a clone size, as once, few, many or a class for expanded clones.

TRBJ1-2	NA	15	many	TRBV11-2	TGTGCCAGCAGCCCTAATCCTGGGTCGAACTATGGCTACACCTTC	CASSPNPGSNYGYTF
TRBJ1-1	NA	13	NA	TRBV19	TGTGCCAGTACTAAGAGGGGGGAGACTGAAGCTTTCTTT	CASTKRGETEAFF
TRBJ1-2	TRBD1	11	few	TRBV20-1	TGCAGTGCCATGACAGGGGAGACCTACACCTTC	CSAMTGETYTF
TRBJ2-3	TRBD2	13	many	TRBV15	TGTGCCACCAAGCGGGACCAGAAAGATACGCAGTATTTT	CATKRDQKDTQYF
TRBJ2-7	TRBD1	15	NA	TRBV5-1	TGCGCCAGCAGCACCGGTCGGGACAGGGTTTCCGAGCAGTACTTC	CASSTGRDRVSEQYF
TRBJ1-3	NA	12	NA	TRBV12-3/TRBV12-4	TGTGCCACGCGTCAGTCTGGAAACACCATATATTTT	CATRQSGNTIYF
TRBJ1-5	NA	16	few	TRBV5-1	TGCGCCAGCAGCTTGGCCAGGAGGACCCCCCCAGATACGCAGCATTTT	CASSLARRTPPDTQHF
TRBJ2-3	TRBD2	15	NA	TRBV12-3/TRBV12-4	TGTGCCAGCAGTTGGGGACTACCCAGCACAGATACGCAGTATTTT	CASSWGLPSTDTQYF
TRBJ2-1	NA	13	few	TRBV20-1	TGCAGTGTGCTAGCCCAGGCTGGTAATGAGCAGTTCTTC	CSVLAQAGNEQFF
TRBJ2-7	NA	13	many	TRBV30	TGTGCCTGGAGTGTCAAGCGGACCTACGAGCAGTACTTC	CAWSVKRTYEQYF